This T cell receptor beta chain emerged from a study of cytomegalovirus exposure and HLA in healthy donors. Study details: Out of 150 million to 200 million T cells, an earlier analysis found more than 95 million unique TCR beta sequences in total.

Trimming pared 4 bases from V and 5 bases from J, leaving 14 bases between. The CDR3 totals 14 residues. Germline-derived CDR1 and CDR2 are SEHNR and FQNEAQ (reference sequence). The PCR used 60 Vbeta and 13 Jbeta primers. Generated by immunoSEQ multiplex PCR, the TCRdb table keeps only in-frame clones and is missing some. The sample consists of around 170,000 clones, approximately 85% of them appearing once. Remarks on this clone: The antigen remains undetermined.

Nominal health characterized the donors when sampled, though unrecorded immune exposures were likely. Points from the study as a whole: Associated with HLA alleles at 0.05 false discovery rate in a later analysis were 16,951 TCR beta sequences.

This TCR was recovered from a woman between 18 and 29 years old in good health and CMV-seronegative. The sequencing sample was made of PBMCs. The chain links TRBV7-9 to TRBJ2-5; tentatively, D is TRBD2 (5 bases). CDR3 loop: CASSSRLGVETQYF. CDR3 DNA sequence: TGTGCCAGCAGCTCAAGGTTGGGAGTTGAGACCCAGTACTTC.